These 23 T cell receptor beta chains were sequenced from one sample in a study of shared clonotypes between healthy human individuals. Using immunoSEQ multiplex PCR, the repertoire was profiled, and TCRdb retains in-frame clones only, with some absent. This table holds roughly 2.2 million clones, over 90% found once. The specimen was naive CD4+ T cells from PBMCs. Subset denoted: CD45RA+ positively selected. The receptor source for this set is a man between 18 and 29 years old in good health. Some clones in this sample may be carry-over from other donors' samples.

The gene calls are TRBV7-6 and TRBJ2-5, with D possibly TRBD1 on 6 matching bases. CDR1 and CDR2 from the germline V gene are SGHVS and FNYEAQ. V lost 3 bases and J lost 5, with 13 bases in between. The CDR3 loop spans 14 amino acids. The CDR3 DNA is TGTGCCAGCAGCTTCCAGGGGAATCAGGAGACCCAGTACTTC. Protein sequence: CASSFQGNQETQYF.

The rearrangement uses TRBV10-1 and TRBJ2-5, with no clear D. CDR3 length equals 14 residues. The V and J ends lost 3 bases and 4 bases respectively, with 12 bases between them. The germline gives CDR1 WNHNN, CDR2 SYGVQD (reference sequence). CDR3 nucleotides: TGCGCCAGCAGTGATGGTTCGGTCGGAGAGACCCAGTACTTC. Translated, it gives CASSDGSVGETQYF.

Remarks on this clone: Other DNA sequences of this sample code for an identical CDR3. The chain employs TRBV28 and TRBJ1-2; D gene ambiguous. V lost 3 bases to trimming and J lost 6 bases, with 5 bases between them. This CDR3 contains 11 residues. The V gene's germline CDR1 is MDHEN and CDR2 SYDVKM. DNA for the CDR3: TGTGCCAGCAGTTTGATGGATGGCTACACCTTC. This translates into CASSLMDGYTF.

The chain recombines TRBV4-3 with TRBJ1-2; TRBD1 is a possible D gene (5 bases). V lost 0 bases, J lost 8 bases, and 16 bases lay in between. Germline V gene data show CDR1 as LGHNA and CDR2 as YSLEER. This CDR3 region has 15 residues. CDR3 coding DNA: TGCGCCAGCAGCCAAGATCTCCAGGGTGTTGGCGGCTACACCTTC. Translating it yields CASSQDLQGVGGYTF.

The chain has TRBV2 and TRBJ2-7; D not certain. Trimming left V 6 bases short and J 2 bases short, with 14 bases between. Germline V CDR1 and CDR2: SNHLY, FYNNEI. This CDR3 comprises 14 residues. CDR3 sequence (DNA): TGTGCCAGCAGCCCAACGCTGGGCACCTACGAGCAGTACTTC. Protein sequence: CASSPTLGTYEQYF.

As for this clone: Other nucleotide sequences from this sample produce the same CDR3. The rearrangement joins TRBV28 to TRBJ1-5; D unclear. Deletions cut 5 bases from V and 6 bases from J, with 8 bases between. Germline V gene lookup returns CDR1 MDHEN and CDR2 SYDVKM. The CDR3 runs to 12 residues. For the CDR3, the DNA is TGTGCCAGCAGTCTGCTAAGTCAGCCCCAGCATTTT. It is translated as CASSLLSQPQHF.

The V gene is TRBV5-1, the J gene TRBJ1-2; tentative D call: TRBD1 (6 bases). The CDR3 sequence is 14 residues long. With 4 bases removed from V and 5 bases from J, the gap between germline ends came to 15 bases. The germline V gene has CDR1 SGHRS and CDR2 YFSETQ. CDR3 protein: CASSPQGGEYGYTF. The CDR3 DNA sequence: TGCGCCAGCAGCCCACAGGGAGGGGAGTATGGCTACACCTTC.

V is TRBV27 and J is TRBJ2-5, with D possibly matching TRBD2 (7 bases). Germline values: CDR1 MNHEY, CDR2 SMNVEV (reference sequence). Deletions cut 6 bases from V and 5 bases from J, with 16 bases between. The length of the CDR3 is 14 residues. The CDR3 reads CASSGGRPQETQYF. DNA for the CDR3: TGTGCCAGCAGCGGGGGGCGGCCCCAGGAGACCCAGTACTTC.

The chain has TRBV15 and TRBJ1-1, with D unresolved. The CDR3 consists of 15 residues. The germline CDR1 and CDR2 sequences are LNHNV and YYDKDF (reference sequence). V was pared by 0 bases and J by 1 base, with 9 bases between. The CDR3 DNA follows: TGTGCCACCAGCAGAGATCCAGGCGGGAACACTGAAGCTTTCTTT. It specifies CATSRDPGGNTEAFF. The variable domain in full, completed from reference TRBV15 and TRBJ1-1, reads DAMVIQNPRYQVTQFGKPVTLSCSQTLNHNVMYWYQQKSSQAPKLLFHYYDKDFNNEADTPDNFQSRRPNTSFCFLDIRSPGLGDTAMYLCATSRDPGGNTEAFFGQGTRLTVV.

The gene calls are TRBV25-1 and TRBJ1-2, with D possibly TRBD1 on 5 matching bases. The V and J ends lost 2 bases and 2 bases respectively, with 6 bases between them. Germline V CDR1 and CDR2: MGHDK, SYGVNS. The CDR3 totals 13 residues. CDR3 in DNA: TGTGCCAGCAGTGAAGGGGGGAACTATGGCTACACCTTC. It codes for CASSEGGNYGYTF.

The V and J genes are TRBV5-8 and TRBJ1-2, with TRBD1 as a possible D gene (5 bases). CDR1 and CDR2 (germline): SGHTS, YDEGEE. The CDR3 contains 16 residues. Trimming removed 0 bases at V and 4 bases at J, with 16 bases between. CDR3 coding DNA: TGTGCCAGCAGCTTGGTTGGGGGGGGACCCCTCTATGGCTACACCTTC. The encoded protein is CASSLVGGGPLYGYTF.

The V call is TRBV28, the J call TRBJ1-2; maybe TRBD1 (5 bases). CDR3 length equals 13 residues. Germline V gene lookup returns CDR1 MDHEN and CDR2 SYDVKM. V shed 5 bases and J shed 6 bases, with 13 bases lying between them. The CDR3 DNA reads TGTGCCAGCAGTGTTCGGGCGGGGGATGGCTACACCTTC. Protein sequence: CASSVRAGDGYTF.

The V and J genes are TRBV9 and TRBJ2-3; 9 nucleotides agree with TRBD2. Germline CDR1 is SGDLS and CDR2 is YYNGEE. J lost 3 bases, V lost 4 bases, and 9 bases had no gene match. CDR3 size: 16 residues. The CDR3 is CASSFTGLAPTDTQYF. Here the CDR3 DNA reads TGTGCCAGCAGCTTCACCGGACTAGCGCCGACAGATACGCAGTATTTT.

V usage is TRBV5-5 and J usage is TRBJ1-2, with TRBD1 as a possible D gene (5 bases). The V and J ends lost 0 bases and 4 bases respectively, with 19 bases between them. Per germline, CDR1 SGHKS and CDR2 YYEKEE (reference sequence). The CDR3 extends over 17 amino acids. The CDR3: CASSLVGSGGISYGYTF. CDR3 bases: TGTGCCAGCAGCTTGGTCGGTTCGGGGGGAATCAGCTATGGCTACACCTTC.

With regard to this clone: The same CDR3 arises from other DNA sequences in this sample as well. V gene TRBV6-1 combines with J gene TRBJ2-7, with TRBD2 as a possible D gene (5 bases). This CDR3 contains 13 residues. Germline values: CDR1 MNHNS, CDR2 SASEGT. With 2 bases removed from V and 3 bases from J, the gap between germline ends came to 8 bases. In DNA form, the CDR3 reads TGTGCCAGCAGTGAAAACCGGGGCTACGAGCAGTACTTC. This sequence encodes CASSENRGYEQYF.

CDR3: CASSPLRGSDTQYF. The CDR3 DNA reads as TGTGCCAGCAGCCCCCTGAGGGGGTCAGATACGCAGTATTTT. The chain has TRBV7-2 and TRBJ2-3, with D maybe TRBD1 (6 bases). The germline V gene has CDR1 SGHTA and CDR2 FQGNSA. This CDR3 contains 14 residues. V dropped 5 bases and J dropped 4 bases, with 13 bases sitting between them.

CDR3 sequence (DNA): TGTGCCAGCCGTTGGACGGGACCCACAGATACGCAGTATTTT. Amino acid sequence: CASRWTGPTDTQYF. The chain links TRBV2 to TRBJ2-3; D possibly matches TRBD1 or TRBD2 (5 bases each). Germline CDR1 is SNHLY and CDR2 is FYNNEI. The CDR3 runs to 14 residues. Deletions cut 8 bases from V and 2 bases from J, with 14 bases between.

V usage is TRBV5-1 and J usage is TRBJ2-7, with 8 bases identical to TRBD1. Germline values: CDR1 SGHRS, CDR2 YFSETQ. The CDR3 totals 12 residues. Trimming removed 4 bases from V and 8 bases from J; junction bases left unmatched: 5. CDR3 region: CASSIGQGQQYF. CDR3 coding DNA: TGCGCCAGCAGCATCGGACAGGGCCAGCAGTACTTC.

V usage is TRBV19 and J usage is TRBJ2-7; TRBD1 agrees at 11 bases. V was pared by 6 bases and J by 6 bases, with 7 bases of the junction left unmatched. Germline V gives CDR1 LNHDA, CDR2 SQIVND (reference sequence). The CDR3 sequence is 14 residues long. The CDR3 reads CASSTQDRGREQYF. For the CDR3, the DNA is TGTGCCAGTAGCACCCAGGACAGGGGGCGCGAGCAGTACTTC.

The chain carries TRBV7-6 and TRBJ2-7; possibly TRBD2 for D (7 bases). The CDR3 runs 15 residues. V was pared by 3 bases and J by 4 bases, with 16 bases between. CDR1 and CDR2 (germline): SGHVS, FNYEAQ. CDR3 DNA: TGTGCCAGCAGCTTTGGGGGGGGCTCCAGTTACGAGCAGTACTTC. Encoded protein: CASSFGGGSSYEQYF. Supplemented by reference TRBV7-6 and TRBJ2-7, the full variable domain reads GAGVSQSPRYKVTKRGQDVALRCDPISGHVSLYWYRQALGQGPEFLTYFNYEAQQDKSGLPNDRFSAERPEGSISTLTIQRTEQRDSAMYRCASSFGGGSSYEQYFGPGTRLTVT.

A single count supports this clone. The genes are TRBV28 and TRBJ2-2; TRBD2 aligns across 9 bases. The CDR3 runs 15 residues. V trimming: 4 bases; J trimming: 6 bases; junction bases outside the gene matches: 6. Looked up from germline, CDR1 is MDHEN and CDR2 is SYDVKM. CDR3 residues: CASSSTSGRAGELFF. DNA of the CDR3: TGTGCCAGCAGTTCGACTAGCGGAAGGGCCGGGGAGCTGTTTTTT.

The V call is TRBV5-1, the J call TRBJ1-2; tentative D call: TRBD1 (5 bases). Trimming cost V 1 base and J 4 bases, with 14 bases left between them. This CDR3 is 15 amino acids long. Germline V gene sequence: CDR1 SGHRS, CDR2 YFSETQ. The CDR3 here is CASSLMYSGPYGYTF. The DNA for the CDR3 is TGCGCCAGCAGCTTGATGTATTCAGGGCCCTATGGCTACACCTTC.

As regards this clone: Other DNA variants within this sample encode the same CDR3. The chain has TRBV5-1 and TRBJ2-5, with 8 bases that match TRBD1. Trimming removed 3 bases from V and 4 bases from J; junction bases left unmatched: 5. This CDR3 is 14 amino acids long. CDR1 and CDR2 from the germline V gene are SGHRS and YFSETQ. CDR3 nucleotide sequence: TGCGCCAGCAGCTCCACTACAGGGGGAGAGACCCAGTACTTC. This sequence encodes CASSSTTGGETQYF.